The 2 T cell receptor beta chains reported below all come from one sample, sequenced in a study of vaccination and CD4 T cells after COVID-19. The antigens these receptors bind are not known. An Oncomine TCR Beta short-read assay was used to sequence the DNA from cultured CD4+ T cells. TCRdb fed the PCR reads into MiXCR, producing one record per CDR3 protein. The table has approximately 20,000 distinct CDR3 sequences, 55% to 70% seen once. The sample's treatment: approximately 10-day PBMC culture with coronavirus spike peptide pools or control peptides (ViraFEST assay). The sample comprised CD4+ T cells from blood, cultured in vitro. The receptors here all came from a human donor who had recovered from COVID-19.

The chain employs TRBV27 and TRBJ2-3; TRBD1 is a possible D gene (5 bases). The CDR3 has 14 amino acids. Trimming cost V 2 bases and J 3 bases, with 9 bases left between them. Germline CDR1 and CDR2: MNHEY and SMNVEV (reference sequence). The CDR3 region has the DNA TGTGCCAGCAGTTTAAGGGGATTTACAGATACGCAGTATTTT. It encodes CASSLRGFTDTQYF.

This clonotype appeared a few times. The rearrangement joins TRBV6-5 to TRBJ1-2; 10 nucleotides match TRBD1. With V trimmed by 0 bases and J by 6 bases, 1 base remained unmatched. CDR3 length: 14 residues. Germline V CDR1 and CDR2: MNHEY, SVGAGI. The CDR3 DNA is TGTGCCAGCAGTTACTCGGGACAGGGGAATGGCTACACCTTC. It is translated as CASSYSGQGNGYTF.